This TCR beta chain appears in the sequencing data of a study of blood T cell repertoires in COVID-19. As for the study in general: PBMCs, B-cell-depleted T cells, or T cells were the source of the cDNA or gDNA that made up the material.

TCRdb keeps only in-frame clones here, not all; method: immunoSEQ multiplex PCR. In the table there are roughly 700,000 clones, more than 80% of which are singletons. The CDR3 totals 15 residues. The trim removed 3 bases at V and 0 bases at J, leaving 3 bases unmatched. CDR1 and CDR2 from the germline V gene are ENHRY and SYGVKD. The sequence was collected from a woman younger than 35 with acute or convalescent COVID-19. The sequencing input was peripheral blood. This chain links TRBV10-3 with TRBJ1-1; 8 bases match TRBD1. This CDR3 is CAISDPTGVNTEAFF. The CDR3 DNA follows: TGTGCCATCAGTGACCCGACAGGGGTGAACACTGAAGCTTTCTTT.